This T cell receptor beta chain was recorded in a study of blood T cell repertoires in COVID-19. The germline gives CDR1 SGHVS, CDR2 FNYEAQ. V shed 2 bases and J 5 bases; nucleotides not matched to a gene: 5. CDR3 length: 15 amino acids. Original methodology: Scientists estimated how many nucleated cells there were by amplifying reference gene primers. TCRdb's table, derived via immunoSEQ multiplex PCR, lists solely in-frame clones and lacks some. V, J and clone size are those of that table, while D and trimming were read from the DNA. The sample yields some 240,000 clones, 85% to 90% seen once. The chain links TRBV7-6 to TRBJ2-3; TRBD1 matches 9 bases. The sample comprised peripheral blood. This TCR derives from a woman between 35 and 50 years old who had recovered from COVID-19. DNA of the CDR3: TGTGCCAGCAGCTTAACAGGGGGCGCTGGAGATACGCAGTATTTT. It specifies CASSLTGGAGDTQYF.